The rows below give T cell receptor beta chains drawn from one sample of a study of blood T cell repertoires in COVID-19. Assay used: immunoSEQ multiplex PCR; TCRdb lists only in-frame clones, some missing. The table lists over 95,000 clones, about four fifths of them singletons. Sequencing was done on a sample of peripheral blood. Source of these receptors: a human donor in a cohort sampled during active COVID-19. CDR3s include the opening cysteine and the closing phenylalanine or tryptophan. The D gene is left open where the match is weak. Expanded clones get a size class; other rows say once, few or many, or leave the size out.

d_gene,v_gene,len,abundance,j_gene,CDR3aa,CDR3nt
-,TRBV7-2,15,many,TRBJ1-5,CASSLVRDLNQPQHF,TGTGCCAGCAGCTTAGTTCGAGATTTAAATCAGCCCCAGCATTTT
-,TRBV28,15,-,TRBJ2-7,CASSITTGSSYEQYF,TGTGCCAGCAGCATAACCACAGGGTCCTCCTACGAGCAGTACTTC
-,TRBV13,14,-,TRBJ1-3,CASSLRQGRNTIYF,TGTGCCAGCAGCTTAAGGCAGGGCCGAAACACCATATATTTT
TRBD1,TRBV6-1,16,once,TRBJ2-2,CASSERGQGRTGELFF,TGTGCCAGCAGTGAACGGGGACAGGGTCGAACCGGGGAGCTGTTTTTT
-,TRBV28,15,-,TRBJ1-6,CASSQGHGTHSPLHF,TGTGCCAGCAGCCAGGGTCACGGAACGCATTCACCCCTCCACTTT
-,TRBV5-8,14,-,TRBJ2-3,CASSLGLTSDTQYF,TGTGCCAGCAGCTTGGGCCTAACCTCAGATACGCAGTATTTT
TRBD1,TRBV29-1,17,-,TRBJ1-3,CSVEFTGAKSSGNTIYF,TGCAGCGTTGAGTTCACAGGGGCAAAATCCTCTGGAAACACCATATATTTT
-,TRBV15,16,few,TRBJ1-2,CATSRMTGIYNYGYTF,TGTGCCACCAGCAGAATGACAGGAATCTATAACTATGGCTACACCTTC
-,TRBV25-1,13,-,TRBJ1-2,CASSLPTNYGYTF,TGTGCCAGCAGTTTGCCTACTAACTATGGCTACACCTTC
TRBD2,TRBV28,14,-,TRBJ2-7,CASSLAGVYYEQYF,TGTGCCAGCTCTCTAGCGGGGGTGTACTACGAGCAGTACTTC
-,TRBV12-3/TRBV12-4,13,once,TRBJ1-5,CASSFHQRQPQHF,TGTGCCAGCAGTTTCCACCAGCGTCAGCCCCAGCATTTT
-,TRBV2,16,-,TRBJ2-1,CASRKLQRDEGGEQFF,TGTGCCAGCAGAAAGTTGCAGCGGGATGAAGGGGGTGAGCAGTTCTTC
TRBD1,TRBV6-2/TRBV6-3,16,once,TRBJ2-5,CASSPNRGLWGETQYF,TGTGCCAGCAGTCCGAACAGGGGCCTCTGGGGTGAGACCCAGTACTTC
-,TRBV6-2/TRBV6-3,11,-,TRBJ2-5,CASSLHETQYF,TGTGCCAGCAGTTTACACGAGACCCAGTACTTC
-,TRBV12-3/TRBV12-4,13,-,TRBJ2-7,CASSFGSPYEQYF,TGTGCCAGCAGTTTTGGGAGTCCCTACGAGCAGTACTTC
TRBD1,TRBV7-2,17,-,TRBJ1-5,CASSTGQGAPSNQPQHF,TGTGCCAGCAGCACAGGACAGGGGGCACCTAGCAATCAGCCCCAGCATTTT
TRBD1,TRBV7-9,12,few,TRBJ1-2,CASGQGSLGYTF,TGTGCCAGCGGACAGGGTAGCTTGGGCTACACCTTC
-,TRBV2,13,-,TRBJ1-4,CASRLRSGEKLFF,TGTGCCAGCCGGCTTAGATCGGGTGAAAAACTGTTTTTT
-,TRBV30,13,-,TRBJ1-6,CAWSQGPNSPLHF,TGTGCCTGGAGTCAGGGCCCGAATTCACCCCTCCACTTT
TRBD1,TRBV6-5,14,once,TRBJ2-3,CASLDRTSTDTQYF,TGTGCCAGCTTGGACAGGACTAGCACAGATACGCAGTATTTT
TRBD1,TRBV7-2,18,-,TRBJ1-4,CASSLAPTGGRLNEKLFF,TGTGCCAGCAGCTTAGCCCCGACAGGGGGCCGTCTCAATGAAAAACTGTTTTTT
-,TRBV6-1,14,-,TRBJ1-5,CASSEQGFGQPQHF,TGTGCCAGCAGTGAACAGGGTTTCGGTCAGCCCCAGCATTTT
-,TRBV19,11,-,TRBJ1-1,CASSMRVEAFF,TGTGCCAGTAGTATGAGGGTGGAAGCTTTCTTT
TRBD1,TRBV4-3,16,once,TRBJ2-1,CASSQTGTGGYNEQFF,TGCGCCAGCAGCCAGACCGGGACAGGGGGTTACAATGAGCAGTTCTTC